The 12 T cell receptor beta chains below were found in one sample sequenced in a study of T cells in Graves' hyperthyroidism and ophthalmopathy. Amplification of TCR beta CDR3 regions used RNA as the template. RT-PCR in the first round (using the HTBI primer set) targeted the TCR CDR3. TCRdb re-analysed the multiplex PCR reads in MiXCR, keeping a single row per CDR3 protein. Of 380,000 or so distinct CDR3 sequences in the sample, less than 15% are singletons; the top ten hold around 21%. Sequencing was carried out using blood. All receptors derive from a man aged 25 to 40 with Graves' hyperthyroidism that later progressed to Graves' ophthalmopathy.

There are a few counts of this clonotype. The gene calls are TRBV6-2 or TRBV6-3 and TRBJ1-2; D is ambiguous. The CDR3 is 15 residues long. CDR1 is MNHEY and CDR2 is SVGEGT in the germline V gene. V gave up 7 bases and J gave up 6 bases, with 21 bases separating them. The CDR3 loop is CASTLDLLLGDGYTF. The CDR3 DNA sequence: TGTGCCAGCACTCTTGACCTTCTACTAGGAGATGGCTACACCTTC.

This clonotype was recorded many times. The V call is TRBV13, the J call TRBJ1-1; D is unresolved. The germline CDR1 and CDR2 sequences are PRHDT and FYEKMQ (reference sequence). The CDR3 totals 15 residues. Trimming pared 3 bases from V and 1 base from J, leaving 12 bases between. The CDR3 DNA sequence: TGTGCCAGCAGCTTCGGGGAGAGGTCGAACACTGAAGCTTTCTTT. It is translated as CASSFGERSNTEAFF.

There are many counts of this clonotype. The V gene is TRBV5-6, the J gene TRBJ2-7; unclear D gene. CDR1 and CDR2 from the germline V gene are SGHDT and YYEEEE. Trimming pared 4 bases from V and 2 bases from J, leaving 13 bases between. The CDR3 totals 14 residues. The DNA for the CDR3 is TGTGCCAGCAGCCTTCAGACTGGAACCTACGAGCAGTACTTC. Its protein product is CASSLQTGTYEQYF.

This clonotype was counted ten times or more. The chain is built from TRBV28 and TRBJ2-7, with TRBD1 matching over 11 bases. J gave up 3 bases and V 6 bases, and 7 bases lay outside the gene matches. Germline loops: CDR1 MDHEN, CDR2 SYDVKM. The CDR3 sequence is 15 residues long. The CDR3 nucleotides read TGTGCCAGCAGACCTACCGGGACAGGGGGCTACGAGCAGTACTTC. Its translation is CASRPTGTGGYEQYF.

This clonotype appeared a few times. The chain combines TRBV29-1 with TRBJ2-3, with D hard to call. The CDR3 sequence is 14 residues long. Germline-derived CDR1 and CDR2 are SQVTM and ANQGSEA. V was trimmed by 2 bases and J by 1 base, leaving 10 bases between them. CDR3 amino acids: CSVESFSRTDTQYF. The CDR3 DNA reads as TGCAGCGTTGAAAGTTTCTCCCGCACAGATACGCAGTATTTT.

Of note for this clonotype: This may arise from a read error, as a much more abundant clone is one base away. The chain links TRBV30 to TRBJ1-5; TRBD1 might be the D (5 bases). The CDR3 contains 14 residues. Germline V gives CDR1 GTSNPN, CDR2 SVGIG (reference sequence). Trimming shortened V by 5 bases and J by 4 bases, and 15 bases separated the two germline ends. Here the CDR3 reads CAWGQGFGNQPQHF. The CDR3 coding sequence is TGTGCCTGGGGTCAGGGCTTTGGGAATCAGCCCCAGCATTTT.

This clonotype was seen repeatedly, ten times or more. The V gene is TRBV12-3 or TRBV12-4, the J gene TRBJ2-2; D could derive from TRBD1 or TRBD2 (5 bases each). CDR3 size: 16 residues. V lost 3 bases, J lost 0 bases, and 11 bases lay in between. The DNA of the CDR3 is TGTGCCAGCAGTTTTGCCGGGACCGCGAACACCGGGGAGCTGTTTTTT. Amino acids: CASSFAGTANTGELFF.

There are many counts of this clonotype. The V call is TRBV27, the J call TRBJ2-7, with 9 bases lining up with TRBD1. Trimming removed 7 bases from V and 2 bases from J; junction bases left unmatched: 9. Germline CDR1 is MNHEY and CDR2 is SMNVEV (reference sequence). The CDR3 runs 15 residues. The CDR3 nucleotides are TGTGCCAGCAAATCGGGACAGGGTTTTACCTACGAGCAGTACTTC. Translating it yields CASKSGQGFTYEQYF.

Many counts were recorded for this clonotype. The CDR3 sequence: CASSWGRVSEKLFF. The CDR3 region has the DNA TGTGCCAGCAGTTGGGGCAGGGTATCCGAAAAACTGTTTTTT. The V call is TRBV6-1, the J call TRBJ1-4, with a possible D match to TRBD1 (5 bases). Germline CDR1 MNHNS, CDR2 SASEGT. V was cut by 5 bases and J by 8 bases, with 15 bases left in between. CDR3 length: 14 amino acids.

The chain links TRBV24-1 to TRBJ1-2; possible D gene TRBD1, 5 bases. CDR3 length: 14 residues. Germline-derived CDR1 and CDR2 are KGHDR and SFDVKD. V gave up 3 bases and J gave up 4 bases, with 11 bases separating them. The CDR3 DNA reads as TGTGCCACCAGTGATAAGGGCAGGGTCTATGGCTACACCTTC. It encodes CATSDKGRVYGYTF.

This chain joins TRBV14 and TRBJ2-3; no clear D gene. V was clipped by 2 bases and J by 2 bases, with 11 bases between them. Germline CDR1 SGHDN, CDR2 FVKESK. This CDR3 has 15 amino acids. The CDR3 loop reads CASSQSRANTDTQYF. In DNA form, the CDR3 reads TGTGCCAGCAGCCAATCACGGGCAAACACAGATACGCAGTATTTT.

In this sample, this clonotype turned up many times. This chain uses TRBV20-1 with TRBJ1-1; D is unresolved. The CDR3 length is 12 residues. V was clipped by 3 bases and J by 6 bases, with 11 bases between them. Germline values: CDR1 DFQATT, CDR2 SNEGSKA (reference sequence). The CDR3 is CSASELGPEAFF. CDR3 DNA sequence: TGCAGTGCTAGCGAGCTTGGTCCTGAAGCTTTCTTT.